This T cell receptor (beta chain) was profiled in a study of shared clonotypes between healthy human individuals. The length of the CDR3 is 14 residues. The germline V gene encodes CDR1 MNHEY and CDR2 SVGAGI. The trim removed 4 bases at V and 7 bases at J, leaving 6 bases unmatched. The authors ran the assay at deep level. Tens of thousands of T cell genomes, or around 300 ng DNA, went into unsorted PBMC replicate PCRs. Using immunoSEQ multiplex PCR, the repertoire was profiled, and TCRdb retains in-frame clones only, with some absent. The sample comprises approximately 500,000 clones, over 70% of which are singletons, and about 13% rests with the top ten. Within Nashville, Tennessee resided all donors, each a Caucasian adult.

Sequenced material: PBMCs. The clonotype was recovered from a woman aged 40 to 50 in good health. Some clones in this sample may be carry-over from other donors' samples. The chain links TRBV6-5 to TRBJ1-4; 7 bases are a match to TRBD1. CDR3 region: CASSSSRDSEKLFF. DNA of the CDR3: TGTGCCAGCAGTTCATCCAGGGACAGTGAAAAACTGTTTTTT.